This paragraph reports one T cell receptor beta chain. What it recognizes is unknown. These data come from a study of lymphopenia after photon versus proton radiotherapy. General observations from the study: Post-nadir TCR diversity decline inversely tracked overall survival among those who died. Only patients who died were analyzed for survival; proton advantage is unproven.

The method was immunoSEQ multiplex PCR; TCRdb's version includes in-frame clones alone and lacks a portion of them. The sample lists more than 30,000 clones; under 90% were seen once. The TCR sequence derives from a man in his forties or fifties with gastric cancer. The sample in question was peripheral blood, obtained from a patient treated with photon-based radiotherapy.

The CDR3 sequence: CASSLGTSGSGGETQYF. The DNA for the CDR3 is TGCGCCAGCAGCCTCGGGACTAGCGGGAGTGGGGGAGAGACCCAGTACTTC. The chain joins TRBV4-3 to TRBJ2-5, with 14 positions matching TRBD2. The CDR3 has 17 amino acids. V shed 4 bases, J shed 4 bases, and the junction held 8 bases outside the gene matches. From germline, CDR1 is LGHNA and CDR2 YSLEER.